This TCR beta chain was recovered during a study of T cell responses to AZD1222 COVID-19 vaccine. Across the whole study: Whether given at about 4 or about 12 weeks, second doses were pooled.

Study-wide points: Donors in the cohort were predominantly white British and more often female, and clonal diversity was possibly underestimated. At baseline, seropositivity was found in only 5 to 7 AZD1222 recipients. Elevations in Spike-specific TCR breadth and depth followed administration of two AZD1222 doses.

Of note for this clone: Its antigen is not identified.

The table came from immunoSEQ multiplex PCR; TCRdb's copy has only in-frame clones and leaves some out. The sample shows 95,000 to 110,000 clones, 87% of them seen only once. Between the trimmed V and J ends, which lost 3 bases and 0 bases, there was a span of 12 bases. Looked up from germline, CDR1 is SGHVS and CDR2 is FQNEAQ. The CDR3 sequence is 16 residues long. The input for sequencing was peripheral blood, taken on day 0 of AZD1222 vaccination. The rearrangement links TRBV7-8 to TRBJ1-5; D is unclear. The sequence derives from an adult in good health. The CDR3 DNA sequence: TGTGCCAGCAGCTTGTCGGACGGCCTTAGCAATCAGCCCCAGCATTTT. It yields the protein CASSLSDGLSNQPQHF.